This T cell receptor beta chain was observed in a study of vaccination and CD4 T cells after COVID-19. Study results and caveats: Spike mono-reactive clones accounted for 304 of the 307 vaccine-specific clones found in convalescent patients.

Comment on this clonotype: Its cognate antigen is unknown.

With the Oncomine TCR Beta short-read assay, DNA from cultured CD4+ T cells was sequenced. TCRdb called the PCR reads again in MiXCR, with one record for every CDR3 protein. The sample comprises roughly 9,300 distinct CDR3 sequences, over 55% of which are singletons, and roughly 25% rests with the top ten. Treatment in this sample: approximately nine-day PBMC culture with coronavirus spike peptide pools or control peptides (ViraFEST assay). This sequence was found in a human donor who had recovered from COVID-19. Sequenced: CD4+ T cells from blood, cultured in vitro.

This CDR3 is CASGELAGRFETQYF. DNA of the CDR3: TGTGCCAGTGGGGAACTAGCGGGACGGTTTGAGACCCAGTACTTC. This chain links TRBV19 with TRBJ2-5; 10 bases are shared with TRBD2. The CDR3 totals 15 residues. J was trimmed by 5 bases and V by 8 bases; bases with no gene match: 11. The germline gives CDR1 LNHDA, CDR2 SQIVND (reference sequence).